A single sample gave rise to the 18 T cell receptor beta chains below, sequenced in a study of cytomegalovirus exposure and HLA in healthy donors. TCRdb's copy holds only in-frame clones and misses some; the assay was immunoSEQ multiplex PCR. The data contain around 180,000 clones, around 88% of them singletons. Sample: PBMCs. The origin of the receptors is a woman aged 18-29 years in good health and CMV-seronegative.

V gene TRBV5-1 combines with J gene TRBJ2-7; 7 bases are a match to TRBD1. The CDR3 totals 18 residues. The junction had 15 bases not matched to a gene; V was cut back by 0 bases and J by 3 bases. Germline CDR1 is SGHRS and CDR2 is YFSETQ. CDR3 DNA: TGCGCCAGCAGCTTGGCGCCTTGGACAGGTTCTAACGTCTACGAGCAGTACTTC. Encoded protein: CASSLAPWTGSNVYEQYF.

This chain links TRBV19 with TRBJ1-2; 10 nucleotides align to TRBD1. The CDR3 has 15 amino acids. The V and J ends lost 5 bases and 8 bases, in that order; junction bases with no gene match: 11. CDR1 and CDR2 from the germline V gene are LNHDA and SQIVND (reference sequence). The CDR3 spells CASSSRDRGRVGYTF. The CDR3 DNA is TGTGCCAGTAGTTCCCGGGACAGGGGCCGAGTAGGCTACACCTTC.

In its sample, this clone was seen a few times. The V and J genes are TRBV29-1 and TRBJ2-1, with 7 bases matching TRBD2. Germline loops: CDR1 SQVTM, CDR2 ANQGSEA. The CDR3 totals 11 residues. The ends lost 7 bases at V and 8 bases at J; junction bases unmatched: 5. This CDR3 reads CSAGLEHEQFF. CDR3 in DNA: TGCAGCGCAGGACTAGAACATGAGCAGTTCTTC.

The rearrangement uses TRBV6-5 and TRBJ2-3; 11 nucleotides match TRBD2. The junction had 6 bases not matched to a gene; V was cut back by 6 bases and J by 7 bases. The germline V gene has CDR1 MNHEY and CDR2 SVGAGI. The CDR3 has 14 residues. The CDR3 nucleotides read TGTGCCAGCAGCCTAGCGGGAGGCTGGAATACGCAGTATTTT. Its protein is CASSLAGGWNTQYF.

The chain recombines TRBV7-6 with TRBJ1-4, with 8 bases lining up with TRBD1. Losses at the gene ends were 2 bases for V and 5 bases for J; bases not matched to a gene: 4. Germline CDR1 reads SGHVS; CDR2 reads FNYEAQ. This CDR3 has 15 residues. This CDR3 is CASSLTGGQNEKLFF. The DNA for the CDR3 is TGTGCCAGCAGCTTAACAGGGGGGCAAAATGAAAAACTGTTTTTT.

This clone has just a few counts. The chain links TRBV18 to TRBJ1-2; possible D gene TRBD1, 5 bases. From germline, CDR1 is KGHSH and CDR2 LQKENI. This CDR3 is 15 amino acids long. Deletions cut 2 bases from V and 6 bases from J, with 16 bases between. CDR3 sequence reads: CASSPGPDIVHGYTF. The CDR3 coding sequence is TGTGCCAGCTCACCAGGCCCGGACATCGTACATGGCTACACCTTC.

This chain joins TRBV5-1 and TRBJ2-2; 7 bases are shared with TRBD2. Germline V gives CDR1 SGHRS, CDR2 YFSETQ. J was trimmed by 6 bases and V by 1 base; bases with no gene match: 12. CDR3 length: 17 residues. The CDR3 spells CASSLNMAGVGSGELFF. CDR3 nucleotides: TGCGCCAGCAGCTTGAACATGGCGGGAGTCGGCTCCGGGGAGCTGTTTTTT.

The genes are TRBV7-6 and TRBJ1-4; TRBD1 aligns across 7 bases. The trim removed 5 bases at V and 7 bases at J, leaving 10 bases unmatched. From germline, CDR1 is SGHVS and CDR2 FNYEAQ. CDR3 length: 15 amino acids. The CDR3 protein is CASSPAGGRIEKLFF. The CDR3 coding sequence is TGTGCCAGCAGCCCAGCAGGGGGTCGGATTGAAAAACTGTTTTTT.

This clone appeared a single time. The rearrangement links TRBV30 to TRBJ1-1, with D possibly matching TRBD1 (5 bases). Germline V gene sequence: CDR1 GTSNPN, CDR2 SVGIG (reference sequence). The CDR3 has 13 amino acids. V dropped 2 bases and J dropped 6 bases, with 13 bases sitting between them. The CDR3 bases are TGTGCCTGGAGTTCGGGGGTTGGCTCTGAAGCTTTCTTT. Translated, it gives CAWSSGVGSEAFF. Full variable domain (remainder filled in from reference TRBV30 and TRBJ1-1): SQTIHQWPATLVQPVGSPLSLECTVEGTSNPNLYWYRQAAGRGLQLLFYSVGIGQISSEVPQNLSASRPQDRQFILSSKKLLLSDSGFYLCAWSSGVGSEAFFGQGTRLTVV.

The rearrangement joins TRBV5-1 to TRBJ2-5, with D possibly TRBD1 on 6 matching bases. Germline lookup yields CDR1 SGHRS and CDR2 YFSETQ. The CDR3 has 14 residues. V gave up 4 bases and J gave up 2 bases, with 12 bases separating them. This chain's CDR3 is CASSPTGSQETQYF. In DNA, the CDR3 is TGCGCCAGCAGCCCCACAGGGAGTCAAGAGACCCAGTACTTC. Together with reference TRBV5-1 and TRBJ2-5, the CDR3 gives the full variable domain: KAGVTQTPRYLIKTRGQQVTLSCSPISGHRSVSWYQQTPGQGLQFLFEYFSETQRNKGNFPGRFSGRQFSNSRSEMNVSTLELGDSALYLCASSPTGSQETQYFGPGTRLLVL.

The rearrangement joins TRBV18 to TRBJ2-7, with 7 bases that match TRBD1. In germline, CDR1 is KGHSH, CDR2 LQKENI. With 6 bases clipped from V and 3 bases from J, the junction kept 8 bases outside the gene matches. The CDR3 consists of 14 residues. CDR3 amino acids: CASSRGTDNYEQYF. CDR3 in DNA: TGTGCCAGCTCCCGAGGGACAGACAACTACGAGCAGTACTTC.

The chain is built from TRBV19 and TRBJ2-4; weak D call: TRBD1 (6 bases). V lost 4 bases and J lost 8, with 9 bases in between. This CDR3 is built from 12 residues. Germline V CDR1 and CDR2: LNHDA, SQIVND (reference sequence). The CDR3 here is CASSRQEDIQYF. Written as DNA, the CDR3 is TGTGCCAGTAGTAGACAGGAGGACATTCAGTACTTC.

The V and J genes are TRBV2 and TRBJ1-5; TRBD1 aligns across 9 bases. CDR3 length: 17 amino acids. V shed 7 bases and J 3 bases; nucleotides not matched to a gene: 13. CDR1 SNHLY and CDR2 FYNNEI come from the germline V gene. CDR3 sequence (DNA): TGTGCCAGCACAGCCGAACACGGACAGGGGTTCAATCAGCCCCAGCATTTT. This sequence encodes CASTAEHGQGFNQPQHF. The full variable domain, completed using reference TRBV2 and TRBJ1-5, is EPEVTQTPSHQVTQMGQEVILRCVPISNHLYFYWYRQILGQKVEFLVSFYNNEISEKSEIFDDQFSVERPDGSNFTLKIRSTKLEDSAMYFCASTAEHGQGFNQPQHFGDGTRLSIL.

The V and J genes are TRBV20-1 and TRBJ2-1, with D perhaps TRBD2 (6 bases). The CDR3 length is 11 residues. Trimming cost V 5 bases and J 13 bases, with 15 bases left between them. From germline, CDR1 is DFQATT and CDR2 SNEGSKA (reference sequence). In DNA form, the CDR3 reads TGCAGTGCTCGTCCGGGAGAGGAACAGTTCTTC. Protein sequence: CSARPGEEQFF.

The chain uses TRBV20-1 and TRBJ1-2; D possibly corresponds to TRBD1 (5 bases). CDR3 length: 11 residues. In germline, CDR1 is DFQATT, CDR2 SNEGSKA (reference sequence). V was trimmed by 7 bases and J by 4 bases, leaving 10 bases between them. In nucleotides, the CDR3 is TGCAGTGGCCAGGGCAGCTATGGCTACACCTTC. Translation: CSGQGSYGYTF.

The chain combines TRBV19 with TRBJ1-5; D gene ambiguous. Germline V gene data show CDR1 as LNHDA and CDR2 as SQIVND (reference sequence). The CDR3 length is 16 residues. Deletions cut 2 bases from V and 0 bases from J, with 11 bases between. The CDR3 spells CASSIQTGYSNQPQHF. As DNA, the CDR3 is TGTGCCAGTAGTATACAGACGGGATATAGCAATCAGCCCCAGCATTTT. The full variable domain, with the rest looked up from reference TRBV19 and TRBJ1-5, is DGGITQSPKYLFRKEGQNVTLSCEQNLNHDAMYWYRQDPGQGLRLIYYSQIVNDFQKGDIAEGYSVSREKKESFPLTVTSAQKNPTAFYLCASSIQTGYSNQPQHFGDGTRLSIL.

The chain has TRBV11-2 and TRBJ2-5; TRBD1 agrees at 8 bases. The germline CDR1 and CDR2 sequences are SGHAT and FQNNGV. This CDR3 is 17 amino acids long. The ends lost 3 bases at V and 6 bases at J; junction bases unmatched: 15. CDR3 sequence (DNA): TGTGCCAGCAGCTTTCGGGACAGGCCCGGGACGGACCAGACCCAGTACTTC. Translation: CASSFRDRPGTDQTQYF.

V is TRBV6-5 and J is TRBJ2-7; D possibly corresponds to TRBD1 (6 bases). Germline V gene sequence: CDR1 MNHEY, CDR2 SVGAGI. V was clipped by 5 bases and J by 3 bases, with 14 bases between them. The CDR3 is 14 residues long. CDR3 sequence: CASSAGAVDYEQYF. The CDR3 DNA reads as TGTGCCAGCAGTGCAGGGGCCGTCGACTACGAGCAGTACTTC.